Shown below are 4 T cell receptor beta chains from a single sample sequenced in a study of OX40 agonist ivuxolimab in advanced cancers. The data were produced by immunoSEQ multiplex PCR, yet TCRdb's version contains in-frame clones alone and is incomplete. The data hold more than 50,000 clones, with around 93% observed a single time. The sequenced sample was CD4+ or CD8+ T cells sorted from blood, obtained in a trial of the OX40 agonist ivuxolimab. The receptors shown here come from an adult with an advanced solid tumor such as melanoma, head and neck, liver or kidney cancer.

This rearrangement joins TRBV7-6 to TRBJ1-4, with D possibly TRBD1 on 5 matching bases. The CDR3 spans 15 residues. Looked up from germline, CDR1 is SGHVS and CDR2 is FNYEAQ. Trimming took 6 bases from V and 2 from J, leaving 13 bases between them. The CDR3 reads CASSLRGNTNEKLFF. Written as DNA, the CDR3 is TGTGCCAGCAGTCTCCGGGGGAATACTAATGAAAAACTGTTTTTT.

The V and J genes are TRBV10-3 and TRBJ2-7; 9 bases are a match to TRBD2. J was trimmed by 2 bases and V by 4 bases; bases with no gene match: 9. Germline CDR1 and CDR2: ENHRY and SYGVKD. This CDR3 comprises 16 residues. Here the CDR3 DNA reads TGTGCCATCAGTGTTGGGGCTAGCGGGACCCCCTACGAGCAGTACTTC. Protein: CAISVGASGTPYEQYF.

The chain combines TRBV29-1 with TRBJ2-2; D gene ambiguous. CDR1 SQVTM and CDR2 ANQGSEA come from the germline V gene. V was cut by 7 bases and J by 5 bases, with 11 bases left in between. This CDR3 has 12 amino acids. CDR3 region: CSGYSRTGELFF. The DNA for the CDR3 is TGCAGCGGTTATTCTAGGACCGGGGAGCTGTTTTTT.

The V and J genes are TRBV12-5 and TRBJ2-2; maybe TRBD1 (6 bases). Germline loops: CDR1 LGHNT, CDR2 FRNRAP. The V end was cut by 5 bases, the J end by 4 bases, with 17 bases between. The CDR3 is 16 amino acids. CDR3 amino acids: CASGASQGLITGELFF. The CDR3 bases are TGTGCTAGTGGTGCCTCACAGGGCCTAATCACCGGGGAGCTGTTTTTT.